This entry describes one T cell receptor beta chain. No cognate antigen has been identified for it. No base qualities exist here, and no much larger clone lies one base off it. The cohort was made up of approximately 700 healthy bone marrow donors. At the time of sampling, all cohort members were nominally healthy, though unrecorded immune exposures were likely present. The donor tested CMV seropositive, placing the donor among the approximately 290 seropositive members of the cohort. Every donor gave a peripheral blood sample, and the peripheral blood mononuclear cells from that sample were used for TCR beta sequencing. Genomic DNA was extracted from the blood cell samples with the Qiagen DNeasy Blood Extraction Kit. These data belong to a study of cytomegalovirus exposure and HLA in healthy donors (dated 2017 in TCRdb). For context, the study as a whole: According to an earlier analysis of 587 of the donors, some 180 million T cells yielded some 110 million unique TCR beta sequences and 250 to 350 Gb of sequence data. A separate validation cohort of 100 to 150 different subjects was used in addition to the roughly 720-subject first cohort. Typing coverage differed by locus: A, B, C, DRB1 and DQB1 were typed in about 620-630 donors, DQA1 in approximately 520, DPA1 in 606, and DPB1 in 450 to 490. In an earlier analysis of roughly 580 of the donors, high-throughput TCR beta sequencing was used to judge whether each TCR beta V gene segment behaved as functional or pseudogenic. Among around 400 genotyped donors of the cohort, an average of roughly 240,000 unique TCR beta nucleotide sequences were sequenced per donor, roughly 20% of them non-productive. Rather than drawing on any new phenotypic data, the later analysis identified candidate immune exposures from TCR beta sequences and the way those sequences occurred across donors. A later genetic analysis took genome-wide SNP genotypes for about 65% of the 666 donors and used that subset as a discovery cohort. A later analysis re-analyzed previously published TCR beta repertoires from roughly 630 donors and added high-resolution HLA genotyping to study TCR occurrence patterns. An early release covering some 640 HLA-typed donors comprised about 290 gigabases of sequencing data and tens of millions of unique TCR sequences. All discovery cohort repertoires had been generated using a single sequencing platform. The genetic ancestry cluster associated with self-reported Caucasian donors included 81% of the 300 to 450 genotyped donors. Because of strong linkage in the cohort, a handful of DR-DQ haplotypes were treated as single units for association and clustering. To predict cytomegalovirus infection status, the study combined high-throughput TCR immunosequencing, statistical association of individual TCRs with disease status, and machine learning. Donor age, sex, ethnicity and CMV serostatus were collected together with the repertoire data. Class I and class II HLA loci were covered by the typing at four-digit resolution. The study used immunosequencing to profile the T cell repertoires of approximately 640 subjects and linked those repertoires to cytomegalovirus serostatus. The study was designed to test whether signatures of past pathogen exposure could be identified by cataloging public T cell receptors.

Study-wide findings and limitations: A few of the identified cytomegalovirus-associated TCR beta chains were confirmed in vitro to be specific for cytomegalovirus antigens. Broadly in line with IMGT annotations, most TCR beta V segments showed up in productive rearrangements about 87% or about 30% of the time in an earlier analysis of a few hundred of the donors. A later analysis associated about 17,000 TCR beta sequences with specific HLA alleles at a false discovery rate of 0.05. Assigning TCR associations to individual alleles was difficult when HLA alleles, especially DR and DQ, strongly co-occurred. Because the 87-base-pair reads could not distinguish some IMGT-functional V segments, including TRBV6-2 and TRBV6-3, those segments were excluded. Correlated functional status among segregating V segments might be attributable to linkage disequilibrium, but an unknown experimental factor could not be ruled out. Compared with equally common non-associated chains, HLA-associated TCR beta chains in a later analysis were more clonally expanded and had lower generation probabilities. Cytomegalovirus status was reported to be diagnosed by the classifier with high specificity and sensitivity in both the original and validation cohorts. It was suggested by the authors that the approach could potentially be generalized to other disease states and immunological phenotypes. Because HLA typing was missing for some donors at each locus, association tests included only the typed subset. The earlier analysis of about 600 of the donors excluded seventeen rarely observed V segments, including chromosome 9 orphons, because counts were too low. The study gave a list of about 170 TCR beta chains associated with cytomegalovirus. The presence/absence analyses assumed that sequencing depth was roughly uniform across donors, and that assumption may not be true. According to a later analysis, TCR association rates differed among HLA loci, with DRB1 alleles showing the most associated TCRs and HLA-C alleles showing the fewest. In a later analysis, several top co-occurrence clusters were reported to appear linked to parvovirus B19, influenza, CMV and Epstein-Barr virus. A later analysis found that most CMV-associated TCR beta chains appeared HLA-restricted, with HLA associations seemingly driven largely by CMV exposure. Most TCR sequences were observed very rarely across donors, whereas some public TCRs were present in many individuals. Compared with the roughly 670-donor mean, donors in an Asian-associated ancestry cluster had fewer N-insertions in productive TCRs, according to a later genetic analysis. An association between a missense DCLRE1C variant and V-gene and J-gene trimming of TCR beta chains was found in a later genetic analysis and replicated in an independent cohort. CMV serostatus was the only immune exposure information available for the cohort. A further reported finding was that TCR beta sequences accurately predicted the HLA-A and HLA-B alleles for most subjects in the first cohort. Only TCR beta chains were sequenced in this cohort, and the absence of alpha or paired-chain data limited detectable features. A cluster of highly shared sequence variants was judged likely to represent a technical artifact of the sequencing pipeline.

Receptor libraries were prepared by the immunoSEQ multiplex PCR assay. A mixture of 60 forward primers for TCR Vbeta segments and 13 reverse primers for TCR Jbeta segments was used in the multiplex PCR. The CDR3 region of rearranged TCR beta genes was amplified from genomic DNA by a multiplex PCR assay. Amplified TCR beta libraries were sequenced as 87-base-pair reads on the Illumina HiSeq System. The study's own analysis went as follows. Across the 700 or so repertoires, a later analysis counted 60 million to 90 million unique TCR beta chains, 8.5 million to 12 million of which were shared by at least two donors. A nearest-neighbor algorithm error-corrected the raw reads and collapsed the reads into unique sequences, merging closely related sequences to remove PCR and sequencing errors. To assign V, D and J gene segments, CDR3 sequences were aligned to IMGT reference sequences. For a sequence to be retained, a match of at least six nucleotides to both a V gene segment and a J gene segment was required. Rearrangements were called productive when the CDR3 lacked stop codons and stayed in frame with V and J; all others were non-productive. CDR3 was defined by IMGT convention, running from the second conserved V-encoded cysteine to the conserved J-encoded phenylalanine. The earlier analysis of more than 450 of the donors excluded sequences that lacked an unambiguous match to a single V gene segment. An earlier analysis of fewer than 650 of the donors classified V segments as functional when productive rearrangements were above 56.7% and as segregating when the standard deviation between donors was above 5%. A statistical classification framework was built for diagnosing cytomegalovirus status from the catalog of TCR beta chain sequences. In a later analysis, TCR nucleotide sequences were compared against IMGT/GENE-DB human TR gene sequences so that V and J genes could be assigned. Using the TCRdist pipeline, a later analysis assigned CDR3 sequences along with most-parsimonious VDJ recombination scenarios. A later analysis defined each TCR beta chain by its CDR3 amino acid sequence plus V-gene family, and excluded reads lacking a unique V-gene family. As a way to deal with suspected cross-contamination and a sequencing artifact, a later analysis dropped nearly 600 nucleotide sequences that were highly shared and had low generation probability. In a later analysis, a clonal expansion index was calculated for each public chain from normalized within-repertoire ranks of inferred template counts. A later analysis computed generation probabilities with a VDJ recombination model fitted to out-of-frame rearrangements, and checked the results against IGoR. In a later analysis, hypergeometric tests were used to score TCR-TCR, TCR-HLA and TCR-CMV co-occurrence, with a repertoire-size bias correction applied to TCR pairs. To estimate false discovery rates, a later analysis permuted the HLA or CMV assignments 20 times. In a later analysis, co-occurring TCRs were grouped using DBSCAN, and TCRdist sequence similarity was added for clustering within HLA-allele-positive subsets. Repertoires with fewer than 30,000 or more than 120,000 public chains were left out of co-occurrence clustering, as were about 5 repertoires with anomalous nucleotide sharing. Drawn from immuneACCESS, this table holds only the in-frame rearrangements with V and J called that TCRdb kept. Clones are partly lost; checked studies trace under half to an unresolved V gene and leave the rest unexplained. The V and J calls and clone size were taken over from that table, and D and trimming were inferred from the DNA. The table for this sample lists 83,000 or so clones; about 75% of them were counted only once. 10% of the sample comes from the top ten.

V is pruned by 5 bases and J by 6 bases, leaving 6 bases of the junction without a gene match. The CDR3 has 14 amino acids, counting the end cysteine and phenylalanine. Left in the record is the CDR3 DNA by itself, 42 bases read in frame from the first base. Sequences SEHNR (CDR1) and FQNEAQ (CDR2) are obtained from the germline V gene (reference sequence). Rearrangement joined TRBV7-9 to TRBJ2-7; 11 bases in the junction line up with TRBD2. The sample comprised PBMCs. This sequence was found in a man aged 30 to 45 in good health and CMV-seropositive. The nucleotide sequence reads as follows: TGTGCCAGCAGCCCACTAGCGGGGGTTCCCGAGCAGTACTTC. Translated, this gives CASSPLAGVPEQYF.